This is a list of T cell receptor beta chains from one sample in a study of beta chain features in type 1 diabetes. Assay used: immunoSEQ multiplex PCR; TCRdb lists only in-frame clones, some missing. The sample carries about 170,000 clones, under 9.5% recorded once. The specimen was central memory CD4+ T cells from blood. The receptors derive from a man between 18 and 35 years old with type 1 diabetes. Both conserved end residues are part of each CDR3. The D gene is left open where the match is weak. Only part of the rows carry a size: once, few, many, or a class if the clone is expanded.

TRBV5-4	TRBJ2-5	NA	few	TGTGCCAGCAGCTTGGGTGGGGGGGGCCAGAAGGAGACCCAGTACTTC	CASSLGGGGQKETQYF
TRBV7-6	TRBJ1-2	NA	NA	TGTGCCAGCAGCGCGGGGACCTGGCATGGCTACACCTTC	CASSAGTWHGYTF
TRBV18	TRBJ1-1	NA	few	TGTGCCAGCTCACCGGTTCACCAGGGGCTGAACACTGAAGCTTTCTTT	CASSPVHQGLNTEAFF
TRBV7-9	TRBJ2-3	NA	NA	TGTGCCAGCAGCTTAGCGCGGGATACGCAGTATTTT	CASSLARDTQYF
TRBV28	TRBJ1-2	NA	few	TGTGCCAGCAGTCCGCCAGCTAACTATGGCTACACCTTC	CASSPPANYGYTF
TRBV20-1	TRBJ2-7	NA	few	TGCAGTGCTAGAGTTTTCCGCGAGCAGTACTTC	CSARVFREQYF
TRBV5-4	TRBJ1-6	TRBD1	few	TGTGCCAGCAAGACTCAGGGACAGGGGATTTCACCCCTCCACTTT	CASKTQGQGISPLHF
TRBV30	TRBJ2-3	NA	few	TGTGCCTGGAGTGTACGGAGGGCGTGGACAGATACGCAGTATTTT	CAWSVRRAWTDTQYF
TRBV29-1	TRBJ2-3	TRBD1	few	TGCAGCGTTGAAAGGGGGACAGGGAACACAGATACGCAGTATTTT	CSVERGTGNTDTQYF
TRBV18	TRBJ2-3	TRBD2	few	TGTGCCAGCTCACCCTTTGGCGGGTTAGCGGGCATCACAGATACGCAGTATTTT	CASSPFGGLAGITDTQYF
TRBV28	TRBJ1-1	TRBD1	NA	TGTGCCAGCATGTCGGGTCAGGGGGCTGAAGCTTTCTTT	CASMSGQGAEAFF
TRBV11-2	TRBJ2-7	NA	few	TGTGCCAGCAGCTTGGGAACAGGGCTGTACGAGCAGTACTTC	CASSLGTGLYEQYF
TRBV7-2	TRBJ1-6	TRBD1	few	TGTGCCAGCAGTTCCACAGGGGGCGGAGATTCACCCCTCCACTTT	CASSSTGGGDSPLHF
TRBV21-1	TRBJ2-1	NA	NA	TGTGCCAGCAGCAACCCCAGAAGCGGGGGGCCGTTGGTATCCGGTGAGCAGTTCTTC	CASSNPRSGGPLVSGEQFF
TRBV6-5	TRBJ2-1	TRBD2	NA	TGTGCCAGCAGACAGCGGGGGGGATACAATGAGCAGTTCTTC	CASRQRGGYNEQFF
TRBV12-2	TRBJ2-1	NA	NA	TGTGCAAGTCGCGGGGGGACTGCGCAACGCCTTTATGAGCAGTTCTTC	CASRGGTAQRLYEQFF
TRBV2	TRBJ2-5	TRBD2	few	TGTGCCAGCAGTCCGGGACTAGCAAGCGAGACCCAGTACTTC	CASSPGLASETQYF
TRBV7-7	TRBJ2-7	TRBD1	NA	TGTGCCAGCAGCCCACACCCGGGACAGGGCAACGAGCAGTACTTC	CASSPHPGQGNEQYF
TRBV14	TRBJ2-1	NA	NA	TGTGCCAGCAGCCCTAAAGTGGGCGGGACCAACTACAATGAGCAGTTCTTC	CASSPKVGGTNYNEQFF
TRBV30	TRBJ2-3	NA	few	TGTGCCTGGAGGTCTAGCACAGATACGCAGTATTTT	CAWRSSTDTQYF
TRBV7-2	TRBJ2-1	TRBD2	few	TGTGCCAGCAGCTTAGCGCCTAGCGGGGGAAACAATGAGCAGTTCTTC	CASSLAPSGGNNEQFF
TRBV2	TRBJ1-2	NA	NA	TGTGCCAGCACGGACTACACCGGCTACACCTTC	CASTDYTGYTF
TRBV30	TRBJ1-1	NA	few	TGTGCCTGGAGTTCCCAGAATGAAGCTTTCTTT	CAWSSQNEAFF
TRBV6-6	TRBJ1-5	TRBD1	NA	TGTGCCAGCAGTACCGGGACAGGACATAAGAGGCCCCAGCATTTT	CASSTGTGHKRPQHF
TRBV11-2	TRBJ1-3	NA	NA	TGTGCCAGCAGCCAAACAGGAAAACCGGTAGACACCATATATTTT	CASSQTGKPVDTIYF
TRBV2	TRBJ1-4	NA	few	TGTGCCAGCAGTGAACCCCTCCAGGGCGGTAGGATACAACTGTTTTTT	CASSEPLQGGRIQLFF
TRBV4-1	TRBJ1-2	NA	NA	TGCGCCAGCAGCCTCAATCCAGGGTGGGTCGATGGCTACACCTTC	CASSLNPGWVDGYTF
TRBV4-1	TRBJ2-2	NA	few	TGCGCCAGCAGCCAAGAGGGCGGAGGTACCGGGGAGCTGTTTTTT	CASSQEGGGTGELFF
TRBV7-9	TRBJ2-7	NA	few	TGTGCCAGCAGCTTCCCCTCCCGCGAGCAGTACTTC	CASSFPSREQYF
TRBV5-4	TRBJ1-2	TRBD1	many	TGTGCCAGCAGCCTCATAGGGACAGAGTATGGCTACACCTTC	CASSLIGTEYGYTF
TRBV7-9	TRBJ2-2	TRBD2	NA	TGTGCCAGCAGCTTAGTCGCCCTAGCGGGAGGGACCGGGGAGCTGTTTTTT	CASSLVALAGGTGELFF
TRBV7-8	TRBJ2-3	TRBD2	few	TGTGCCAGCAGCTTAGGTTTGGCGGCTAGCGGTAACACAGATACGCAGTATTTT	CASSLGLAASGNTDTQYF